These T cell receptor beta chains were read from a single sample in a study of shared T cell receptors in the human thymus. Sequencing was performed with immunoSEQ multiplex PCR; in TCRdb, only in-frame clones are kept and a portion is missing. Seen here are about 660,000 clones, about 87% observed once, and the top ten hold roughly 0.0089%. This same sample was also part of a study on human thymus T cells.

Specimen: thymocytes. Source of these receptors: a boy in the first two years of life with a congenital heart defect. The CDR3 runs from the conserved cysteine through the conserved F or W. The D gene is left open where the match is weak. Where a row states a size, it is once, few, many or the class of an expanded clone; other rows omit it.

V gene	clone size	D gene	J gene	CDR3 protein	CDR3 DNA
TRBV4-3	NA	NA	TRBJ1-1	CASSREDGVTEAFF	TGCGCCAGCAGCCGGGAGGACGGAGTCACTGAAGCTTTCTTT
TRBV12-5	once	NA	TRBJ2-4	CASEREGLGGVNIQYF	TGTGCTAGTGAGAGGGAGGGCCTAGGGGGAGTCAACATTCAGTACTTC
TRBV7-9	NA	NA	TRBJ2-3	CASSLVGSRGTDTQYF	TGTGCCAGCAGCTTAGTTGGGTCTAGAGGCACAGATACGCAGTATTTT
TRBV28	NA	TRBD2	TRBJ2-7	CASSPKLQREGSYEQYF	TGTGCCAGCAGCCCTAAACTCCAGCGGGAGGGCTCCTACGAGCAGTACTTC
TRBV5-1	once	NA	TRBJ2-2	CASSPGVGRGSSGELFF	TGCGCCAGCAGCCCGGGTGTGGGCCGAGGGTCGAGTGGGGAGCTGTTTTTT
TRBV10-2	NA	NA	TRBJ2-7	CASSDVDFYEQYF	TGCGCCAGCAGTGATGTGGACTTCTACGAGCAGTACTTC
TRBV9	NA	TRBD2	TRBJ2-1	CASSVVGLAGEYSYNEQFF	TGTGCCAGCAGCGTAGTCGGGCTAGCGGGAGAGTACTCCTACAATGAGCAGTTCTTC
TRBV1	NA	NA	TRBJ2-7	CTSSQGASYEQYF	TGCACCAGCAGCCAGGGCGCCTCCTACGAGCAGTACTTC
TRBV28	NA	TRBD1	TRBJ1-5	CAIKRDRPSNQPQHF	TGTGCGATCAAGAGGGACAGGCCTAGCAATCAGCCCCAGCATTTT
TRBV5-1	NA	TRBD2	TRBJ2-7	CASSLGLAGGSEQYF	TGCGCCAGCAGCTTGGGGCTAGCGGGAGGCAGCGAGCAGTACTTC
TRBV7-6	NA	NA	TRBJ2-5	CASSTNRTQYF	TGTGCCAGCAGCACTAACCGGACCCAGTACTTC
TRBV28	NA	TRBD2	TRBJ2-2	CASSLSGAGLAENTGELFF	TGTGCCAGCAGTTTATCCGGGGCAGGACTAGCGGAGAACACCGGGGAGCTGTTTTTT
TRBV7-9	NA	TRBD2	TRBJ2-7	CASTPHTGTSGFEQYF	TGTGCCAGCACCCCTCACACCGGGACTAGCGGATTCGAGCAGTACTTC
TRBV7-9	NA	NA	TRBJ1-2	CASSLAKGAETNYGYTF	TGTGCCAGCAGCTTAGCCAAGGGAGCAGAAACTAACTATGGCTACACCTTC
TRBV15	NA	NA	TRBJ2-6	CATSRPAPRERAGANVLTF	TGTGCCACCAGCAGACCTGCCCCCCGGGAGAGGGCTGGGGCCAACGTCCTGACTTTC
TRBV27	NA	TRBD1	TRBJ2-7	CASSSFRDSPTYEQYF	TGTGCCAGCAGCTCATTTAGGGACAGCCCGACCTACGAGCAGTACTTC
TRBV29-1	NA	NA	TRBJ2-7	CSVANQGDSYEQYF	TGCAGCGTCGCCAACCAGGGTGATTCCTACGAGCAGTACTTC
TRBV14	NA	NA	TRBJ2-1	CASSPPGVPVGDFNEQFF	TGTGCCAGCAGCCCACCGGGGGTTCCTGTGGGAGACTTCAATGAGCAGTTCTTC